Described below is a single T cell receptor (beta chain) sequence and its context. Its target is not known. This sample is part of a study of vaccination and CD4 T cells after COVID-19. Cultured CD4+ T cell DNA underwent sequencing with the Oncomine TCR Beta short-read assay. Each CDR3 protein is one row after TCRdb ran MiXCR on the PCR reads. Of around 10,000 distinct CDR3 sequences listed, 45% to 65% are singletons. Treatment given: approximately 10-day PBMC culture with coronavirus spike peptide pools or control peptides (ViraFEST assay). The ViraFEST method relied on peptide pools to expand antigen-specific T cells, followed by TCR sequencing. Half the medium was exchanged for fresh IL-2 medium on days 3 and 7. CDR3 length: 14 amino acids. Deletions cut 6 bases from V and 4 bases from J, with 15 bases between. CDR1 is LNHDA, CDR2 SQIVND, per germline (reference sequence).

The sequenced material came from CD4+ T cells from blood, cultured in vitro. The V call is TRBV19, the J call TRBJ2-5; D possibly corresponds to TRBD1 (6 bases). The clonotype originates from a human donor who had recovered from COVID-19. This chain's CDR3 is CASSFSRGAETQYF. CDR3 sequence (DNA): TGTGCCAGTAGCTTTTCCAGGGGAGCAGAGACCCAGTACTTC.